The rows below give T cell receptor beta chains drawn from one sample of a study of Ad26.COV2.S vaccination and SARS-CoV-2 variants. Measured with immunoSEQ multiplex PCR; TCRdb has only the in-frame clones, and not every one. Altogether over 450,000 clones are present, roughly nine tenths being singletons, with the ten largest covering 1.7%. Material: peripheral blood, obtained in a trial of Ad26.COV2.S vaccine versus placebo. The source is a person aged 18-65 years who received the Ad26.COV2.S COVID-19 vaccine or a placebo. Each CDR3 is given with its conserved first and last residue. The order of the fields is D gene, V gene, clone size, J gene, CDR3 protein, CDR3 DNA. D genes are given only for firm matches. The size field is filled for only some rows; it gives once, few, many or a size class.

D gene: TRBD1; V gene: TRBV3-1/TRBV3-2; clone size: once; J gene: TRBJ1-6; CDR3 protein: CASSHGTGNSPLHF; CDR3 DNA: TGTGCCAGCAGCCACGGGACAGGGAATTCACCCCTCCACTTT
D gene: TRBD2; V gene: TRBV28; clone size: NA; J gene: TRBJ2-1; CDR3 protein: CASSYGLAWVYNEQFF; CDR3 DNA: TGTGCCAGCAGCTACGGACTAGCATGGGTATACAATGAGCAGTTCTTC
D gene: TRBD1; V gene: TRBV10-3; clone size: NA; J gene: TRBJ2-5; CDR3 protein: CAISEGTGGYQRETQYF; CDR3 DNA: TGTGCCATCAGTGAAGGGACAGGGGGTTACCAGCGGGAGACCCAGTACTTC
D gene: NA; V gene: TRBV19; clone size: NA; J gene: TRBJ1-1; CDR3 protein: CASRSELNTEAFF; CDR3 DNA: TGTGCCAGTAGAAGTGAGTTGAACACTGAAGCTTTCTTT
D gene: NA; V gene: TRBV5-1; clone size: once; J gene: TRBJ2-1; CDR3 protein: CASSLVVGGIGNEQFF; CDR3 DNA: TGCGCCAGCAGCTTGGTCGTGGGAGGAATTGGGAATGAGCAGTTCTTC
D gene: TRBD2; V gene: TRBV27; clone size: NA; J gene: TRBJ2-1; CDR3 protein: CASSFAGESNEQFF; CDR3 DNA: TGTGCCAGCAGTTTCGCGGGAGAATCCAATGAGCAGTTCTTC
D gene: TRBD1; V gene: TRBV3-1/TRBV3-2; clone size: NA; J gene: TRBJ1-6; CDR3 protein: CASSQDRTGSRNSPLHF; CDR3 DNA: TGTGCCAGCAGCCAAGACAGGACAGGGAGTCGGAATTCACCCCTCCACTTT
D gene: NA; V gene: TRBV15; clone size: NA; J gene: TRBJ1-4; CDR3 protein: CATSRAGSTNEKLFF; CDR3 DNA: TGTGCCACCAGCAGAGCTGGATCAACTAATGAAAAACTGTTTTTT
D gene: TRBD1; V gene: TRBV7-6; clone size: NA; J gene: TRBJ1-4; CDR3 protein: CASSLAPLGTGPEKLFF; CDR3 DNA: TGTGCCAGCAGCTTAGCGCCGCTAGGGACAGGACCAGAAAAACTGTTTTTT
D gene: NA; V gene: TRBV27; clone size: NA; J gene: TRBJ1-2; CDR3 protein: CASSFSLGGRSYGYTF; CDR3 DNA: TGTGCCAGCAGTTTTTCTCTAGGGGGGCGCAGCTATGGCTACACCTTC
D gene: TRBD1; V gene: TRBV19; clone size: NA; J gene: TRBJ1-2; CDR3 protein: CASTQGAGGYTF; CDR3 DNA: TGTGCCAGTACCCAGGGGGCAGGCGGCTACACCTTC
D gene: TRBD2; V gene: TRBV4-2; clone size: NA; J gene: TRBJ2-6; CDR3 protein: CASSPTSGTSGANVLTF; CDR3 DNA: TGTGCCAGCAGCCCCACTAGCGGGACCTCTGGGGCCAACGTCCTGACTTTC
D gene: NA; V gene: TRBV28; clone size: NA; J gene: TRBJ2-7; CDR3 protein: CASSSPPQSSYEQYF; CDR3 DNA: TGTGCCAGCAGTTCCCCCCCGCAGTCGTCCTACGAGCAGTACTTC
D gene: TRBD1; V gene: TRBV7-9; clone size: NA; J gene: TRBJ1-4; CDR3 protein: CASSAPDRHYQFNEKLFF; CDR3 DNA: TGTGCCAGCAGTGCCCCGGACAGGCATTACCAATTTAATGAAAAACTGTTTTTT
D gene: NA; V gene: TRBV19; clone size: NA; J gene: TRBJ1-1; CDR3 protein: CASSNREGTEAFF; CDR3 DNA: TGTGCCAGTAGTAACAGGGAGGGCACTGAAGCTTTCTTT
D gene: NA; V gene: TRBV5-4; clone size: NA; J gene: TRBJ1-2; CDR3 protein: CASSLVSGNGYTF; CDR3 DNA: TGTGCCAGCAGCTTGGTGTCAGGGAATGGCTACACCTTC
D gene: NA; V gene: TRBV4-2; clone size: NA; J gene: TRBJ1-1; CDR3 protein: CASSQRTTLEAFF; CDR3 DNA: TGTGCCAGCAGCCAAAGAACCACCCTGGAGGCTTTCTTT
D gene: TRBD2; V gene: TRBV5-1; clone size: NA; J gene: TRBJ2-7; CDR3 protein: CASSLETSLEQYF; CDR3 DNA: TGCGCCAGCAGCTTGGAGACTAGCCTCGAGCAGTACTTC
D gene: TRBD1; V gene: TRBV19; clone size: NA; J gene: TRBJ1-6; CDR3 protein: CASRPGQGRSSPLHF; CDR3 DNA: TGTGCCAGTAGGCCGGGACAGGGGAGAAGTTCACCCCTCCACTTT
D gene: TRBD2; V gene: TRBV28; clone size: NA; J gene: TRBJ2-1; CDR3 protein: CASRPPGGYNEQFF; CDR3 DNA: TGTGCCAGCAGACCCCCGGGGGGGTACAATGAGCAGTTCTTC
D gene: TRBD2; V gene: TRBV11-2; clone size: NA; J gene: TRBJ2-1; CDR3 protein: CASRGTSPSSYNEQFF; CDR3 DNA: TGTGCCAGCAGGGGGACTAGCCCTAGCTCCTACAATGAGCAGTTCTTC
D gene: TRBD2; V gene: TRBV7-2; clone size: NA; J gene: TRBJ2-7; CDR3 protein: CASSSGTSGPRGQYF; CDR3 DNA: TGTGCCAGCAGCAGCGGGACTAGCGGCCCAAGGGGGCAGTACTTC
D gene: NA; V gene: TRBV5-6; clone size: NA; J gene: TRBJ2-7; CDR3 protein: CASSLGSVGIGQYF; CDR3 DNA: TGTGCCAGCAGCTTGGGGTCGGTGGGGATCGGGCAGTACTTC
D gene: NA; V gene: TRBV27; clone size: NA; J gene: TRBJ2-6; CDR3 protein: CASSLTQTGANVLTF; CDR3 DNA: TGTGCCAGCAGTTTAACGCAAACTGGGGCCAACGTCCTGACTTTC
D gene: NA; V gene: TRBV6-5; clone size: NA; J gene: TRBJ1-1; CDR3 protein: CASRTGHLNTEAFF; CDR3 DNA: TGTGCCAGCAGAACGGGACACCTGAACACTGAAGCTTTCTTT
D gene: TRBD2; V gene: TRBV18; clone size: NA; J gene: TRBJ2-7; CDR3 protein: CASSPGGGRAYEQYF; CDR3 DNA: TGTGCCAGCTCACCAGGGGGGGGAAGGGCCTACGAGCAGTACTTC
D gene: TRBD2; V gene: TRBV5-4; clone size: NA; J gene: TRBJ2-3; CDR3 protein: CASSYRLAAGSDTQYF; CDR3 DNA: TGTGCCAGCAGCTACCGCCTAGCAGCGGGATCGGATACGCAGTATTTT
D gene: TRBD1; V gene: TRBV18; clone size: NA; J gene: TRBJ2-7; CDR3 protein: CASSPQGQGGYF; CDR3 DNA: TGTGCCAGCTCACCCCAGGGACAGGGGGGGTACTTC
D gene: NA; V gene: TRBV18; clone size: NA; J gene: TRBJ2-7; CDR3 protein: CASSGGRSATGEQYF; CDR3 DNA: TGTGCCAGCTCCGGGGGCCGGTCCGCCACTGGGGAGCAGTACTTC
D gene: TRBD2; V gene: TRBV5-8; clone size: once; J gene: TRBJ2-1; CDR3 protein: CASSRYASGSYNEQFF; CDR3 DNA: TGTGCCAGCAGCCGATATGCAAGCGGGAGCTACAATGAGCAGTTCTTC